Presented here are 29 T cell receptor beta chains from one specimen sequenced in a study of T cell changes during pregnancy in multiple sclerosis. The repertoire was sequenced with immunoSEQ multiplex PCR; TCRdb's copy has only in-frame clones and lacks some. Of tens of thousands of clones listed, just under 95% are singletons. Sequences were derived from peripheral blood, sampled in the first trimester of pregnancy. These TCRs come from a female donor with multiple sclerosis, enrolled in a pregnancy study.

In nucleotides, the CDR3 is TGCGCCAGCAGTCCTAACGCCCCGAACACTGAAGCTTTCTTT. Its protein is CASSPNAPNTEAFF. The chain couples TRBV23-1 to TRBJ1-1; D ambiguous. TRBV23-1 is reported as an ORF; its role is uncertain. Between the trimmed V and J ends, which lost 4 bases and 1 base, there was a span of 10 bases. This CDR3 spans 14 amino acids.

This clone came up once. This sample also contains other DNA sequences that code for the same CDR3. The rearrangement joins TRBV28 to TRBJ2-7; D ambiguous. V was clipped by 5 bases and J by 3 bases, with 5 bases between them. Per the germline V gene, CDR1 is MDHEN and CDR2 is SYDVKM. This CDR3 is built from 11 residues. CDR3 loop: CASSPLYEQYF. DNA of the CDR3: TGTGCCAGCAGTCCCCTCTACGAGCAGTACTTC.

This clone was recorded only once. V usage is TRBV6-1 and J usage is TRBJ1-5; D is unclear. The germline V gene encodes CDR1 MNHNS and CDR2 SASEGT. Trimming removed 2 bases at V and 6 bases at J, with 8 bases between. CDR3 length equals 13 residues. The CDR3 nucleotides are TGTGCCAGCAGTGAAAGCTGGAGTCAGCCCCAGCATTTT. This gives the protein CASSESWSQPQHF.

In its sample, this clone was seen once. The rearrangement links TRBV20-1 to TRBJ1-2; no firm D call. The CDR3 is 11 residues long. Germline values: CDR1 DFQATT, CDR2 SNEGSKA (reference sequence). V was cut by 1 base and J by 4 bases, with 4 bases left in between. CDR3 residues: CSARGPYGYTF. The CDR3 region has the DNA TGCAGTGCTAGAGGGCCCTATGGCTACACCTTC.

V gene TRBV7-8 combines with J gene TRBJ1-4; D is unresolved. Germline CDR1 is SGHVS and CDR2 is FQNEAQ. Between the trimmed V and J ends, which lost 3 bases and 4 bases, there was a span of 6 bases. The CDR3 extends over 13 amino acids. The CDR3 DNA sequence: TGTGCCAGCAGCTTGGTAGTTAATGAAAAACTGTTTTTT. Translated: CASSLVVNEKLFF.

V usage is TRBV28 and J usage is TRBJ2-7, with 7 nucleotides matching TRBD2. CDR3 length: 17 residues. Germline values: CDR1 MDHEN, CDR2 SYDVKM. The trim removed 4 bases at V and 0 bases at J, leaving 12 bases unmatched. The CDR3 coding sequence is TGTGCCAGCAGTTGGGGGGAGGGAGCACTGAGCTCCTACGAGCAGTACTTC. This codes for CASSWGEGALSSYEQYF.

The V and J genes are TRBV6-1 and TRBJ1-5; a possible D gene is TRBD1 (6 bases). The germline V gene encodes CDR1 MNHNS and CDR2 SASEGT. V was trimmed by 4 bases and J by 2 bases, leaving 9 bases between them. This CDR3 is built from 14 residues. The chain's CDR3 is CASSGKGGNQPQHF. As DNA, the CDR3 is TGTGCCAGCAGTGGCAAGGGGGGCAATCAGCCCCAGCATTTT.

CDR3 DNA sequence: TGTGCCACCAGCAGAGATACCCCCCTGCAGGGGAAAAACGAGCAGTACTTC. This translates into CATSRDTPLQGKNEQYF. V is TRBV15 and J is TRBJ2-7, with a possible D match to TRBD1 (6 bases). Deletions cut 0 bases from V and 5 bases from J, with 20 bases between. Looked up from germline, CDR1 is LNHNV and CDR2 is YYDKDF (reference sequence). The CDR3 runs to 17 residues. The complete variable domain, with remaining parts taken from reference TRBV15 and TRBJ2-7, reads DAMVIQNPRYQVTQFGKPVTLSCSQTLNHNVMYWYQQKSSQAPKLLFHYYDKDFNNEADTPDNFQSRRPNTSFCFLDIRSPGLGDTAMYLCATSRDTPLQGKNEQYFGPGTRLTVT.

The CDR3 DNA reads as TGTGCCAGCAGCCCACGGGACTCCTGGTGGCAGTACTTC. The encoded protein is CASSPRDSWWQYF. The rearrangement joins TRBV7-9 to TRBJ2-7; a weak D match, TRBD2 (6 bases). This CDR3 is 13 amino acids long. Between the trimmed V and J ends, which lost 5 bases and 9 bases, there was a span of 17 bases. Germline-derived CDR1 and CDR2 are SEHNR and FQNEAQ (reference sequence).

The V gene is TRBV11-2, the J gene TRBJ1-1, with 7 nucleotides matching TRBD1. The V segment lost 3 bases and the J segment 10 bases; nucleotides outside the gene matches: 8. This CDR3 region has 13 residues. Per germline, CDR1 SGHAT and CDR2 FQNNGV. The CDR3 is CASSFTGQRRAFF. CDR3 bases: TGTGCCAGCAGCTTTACGGGACAGAGGAGAGCTTTCTTT.

This chain links TRBV5-5 with TRBJ2-7; D remains ambiguous. CDR1 is SGHKS, CDR2 YYEKEE, per germline (reference sequence). The V gene lost 1 base and the J gene lost 5 bases, with 19 bases spanning the gap. This CDR3 is 16 amino acids long. CDR3 bases: TGTGCCAGCAGCTTGCCCCCCGGTCCCAAAAGCGACGAGCAGTACTTC. As protein: CASSLPPGPKSDEQYF. The full variable domain, rest sourced from reference TRBV5-5 and TRBJ2-7, is DAGVTQSPTHLIKTRGQQVTLRCSPISGHKSVSWYQQVLGQGPQFIFQYYEKEERGRGNFPDRFSARQFPNYSSELNVNALLLGDSALYLCASSLPPGPKSDEQYFGPGTRLTVT.

V and J are TRBV10-3 and TRBJ2-3; 10 bases agree with TRBD2. This CDR3 is 18 amino acids long. The germline CDR1 and CDR2 sequences are ENHRY and SYGVKD. Losses at the gene ends were 10 bases for V and 2 bases for J; bases not matched to a gene: 18. The CDR3 sequence: CASKGGLAGEGDTDTQYF. CDR3 coding DNA: TGTGCCAGCAAGGGGGGGCTAGCGGGAGAGGGGGACACAGATACGCAGTATTTT.

The V call is TRBV2, the J call TRBJ2-6, with TRBD1 as a possible D gene (6 bases). Germline V CDR1 and CDR2: SNHLY, FYNNEI. V lost 4 bases and J 1 base, leaving 11 bases between the germline ends. The CDR3 sequence is 16 residues long. The DNA of the CDR3 is TGTGCCAGCAGTGCCCCTACAGGGTCTGGGGCCAACGTCCTGACTTTC. It yields the protein CASSAPTGSGANVLTF.

V is TRBV27 and J is TRBJ2-1; 7 nucleotides align to TRBD1. The CDR3 has 16 residues. The V gene's germline CDR1 is MNHEY and CDR2 SMNVEV (reference sequence). With 3 bases clipped from V and 2 bases from J, the junction kept 7 bases outside the gene matches. CDR3 loop: CASSFHSRGTYNEQFF. The CDR3, as DNA: TGTGCCAGCAGTTTCCATTCCAGGGGGACCTACAATGAGCAGTTCTTC.

The rearrangement joins TRBV9 to TRBJ1-4; 7 nucleotides align to TRBD1. CDR1 is SGDLS, CDR2 YYNGEE, per germline. The CDR3 runs 13 residues. V was pared by 4 bases and J by 13 bases, with 10 bases of the junction left unmatched. Written as DNA, the CDR3 is TGTGCCAGCAGCCTCACAGGGGAGAGTGGACTGTTTTTT. This gives the protein CASSLTGESGLFF.

This chain uses TRBV25-1 with TRBJ2-4; the match to TRBD2 covers 7 bases. The ends lost 8 bases at V and 12 bases at J; junction bases unmatched: 7. Germline CDR1 reads MGHDK; CDR2 reads SYGVNS. The CDR3 covers 11 residues. DNA for the CDR3: TGTGCCAGCGGGGGGGGTTTTACTCAGTACTTC. It codes for CASGGGFTQYF.

The J gene is TRBJ1-1, the V gene TRBV28; TRBD1 agrees at 9 bases. The CDR3 runs to 14 residues. Per the germline V gene, CDR1 is MDHEN and CDR2 is SYDVKM. Trimming cost V 7 bases and J 1 base; bases outside gene matches: 4. The CDR3 bases are TGTGCCAGCATCTGGGGACAGGGGAACACTGAAGCTTTCTTT. Translation gives CASIWGQGNTEAFF.

The V gene is TRBV13, the J gene TRBJ2-4, with 9 bases lining up with TRBD1. The junction had 15 bases not matched to a gene; V was cut back by 5 bases and J by 1 base. The germline CDR1 and CDR2 sequences are PRHDT and FYEKMQ (reference sequence). The CDR3 is 19 residues long. The CDR3 DNA reads as TGTGCCAGCAGCATAAGATCCGGGACAGGGCCGGGGGCCAAAAACATTCAGTACTTC. The encoded protein is CASSIRSGTGPGAKNIQYF.

The V and J genes are TRBV4-3 and TRBJ2-1, with D unresolved. The germline CDR1 and CDR2 sequences are LGHNA and YSLEER. V dropped 3 bases and J dropped 4 bases, with 13 bases sitting between them. This CDR3 comprises 15 residues. The CDR3 loop reads CASSQDYDLYNEQFF. CDR3 nucleotide sequence: TGCGCCAGCAGCCAGGATTACGACTTATACAATGAGCAGTTCTTC.

The rearrangement links TRBV7-3 to TRBJ2-3; D is uncertain. V shed 2 bases and J shed 0 bases, with 9 bases lying between them. This CDR3 is 15 amino acids long. Germline V gives CDR1 SGHTA, CDR2 FQGTGA. The CDR3 DNA reads as TGTGCCAGCAGCTTATCAATAACTAGCACAGATACGCAGTATTTT. Its translation is CASSLSITSTDTQYF.

The chain is built from TRBV27 and TRBJ2-2, with TRBD1 identical over 7 bases. V lost 6 bases and J lost 1; bases outside the gene matches: 11. The CDR3 contains 17 residues. CDR1 and CDR2 (germline): MNHEY, SMNVEV (reference sequence). CDR3 sequence (DNA): TGTGCCAGCAGACAATCTATTAGGACAGGGAACACCGGGGAGCTGTTTTTT. This gives the protein CASRQSIRTGNTGELFF.

This chain joins TRBV5-4 and TRBJ2-2; TRBD2 aligns across 12 bases. The CDR3 runs 16 residues. V lost 4 bases and J lost 7; bases outside the gene matches: 8. Germline-derived CDR1 and CDR2 are SGHNT and YYREEE (reference sequence). In DNA, the CDR3 is TGTGCCAGCAGCGCCCTAGCGGGAGGGCCGAGCGGGGAGCTGTTTTTT. Its translation: CASSALAGGPSGELFF. The complete variable domain, with remaining parts taken from reference TRBV5-4 and TRBJ2-2, reads ETGVTQSPTHLIKTRGQQVTLRCSSQSGHNTVSWYQQALGQGPQFIFQYYREEENGRGNFPPRFSGLQFPNYSSELNVNALELDDSALYLCASSALAGGPSGELFFGEGSRLTVL.

CDR3 region: CSARDRGGYTF. CDR3 bases: TGCAGTGCTAGAGACAGGGGTGGCTACACCTTC. The chain joins TRBV20-1 to TRBJ1-2, with D possibly matching TRBD1 (6 bases). The germline V gene has CDR1 DFQATT and CDR2 SNEGSKA (reference sequence). The CDR3 spans 11 residues. V shed 0 bases and J shed 7 bases, with 6 bases lying between them.

This clone was observed a single time. This rearrangement joins TRBV5-1 to TRBJ1-3, with D perhaps matching TRBD1 (6 bases). Germline V gene data show CDR1 as SGHRS and CDR2 as YFSETQ. V gave up 1 base and J gave up 3 bases, with 11 bases separating them. This CDR3 contains 15 residues. DNA for the CDR3: TGCGCCAGCAGCTTGTGGGGGCTCGGTGGAAACACCATATATTTT. It specifies CASSLWGLGGNTIYF.

V and J are TRBV19 and TRBJ2-5; TRBD1 aligns across 7 bases. The germline CDR1 and CDR2 sequences are LNHDA and SQIVND (reference sequence). The CDR3 sequence is 13 residues long. With V trimmed by 8 bases and J by 3 bases, 6 bases remained unmatched. The CDR3 here is CASEDRNEETQYF. In DNA form, the CDR3 reads TGTGCCAGTGAGGACAGGAACGAAGAGACCCAGTACTTC.

V and J are TRBV18 and TRBJ2-3; 11 bases fit TRBD2. V trimming: 3 bases; J trimming: 2 bases; junction bases outside the gene matches: 13. The CDR3 sequence is 19 residues long. Per the germline V gene, CDR1 is KGHSH and CDR2 is LQKENI. This CDR3 is CASSPPITRTSGYTDTQYF. The CDR3 nucleotides are TGTGCCAGCTCACCTCCCATTACCAGGACTAGCGGGTACACAGATACGCAGTATTTT.

This sequence joins TRBV29-1 and TRBJ2-2; 7 bases map to TRBD2. With 5 bases clipped from V and 0 bases from J, the junction kept 6 bases outside the gene matches. The CDR3 is made up of 15 amino acids. Germline lookup yields CDR1 SQVTM and CDR2 ANQGSEA. The CDR3, as DNA: TGCAGCGTTTTCACTAGCGCTTCGAACACCGGGGAGCTGTTTTTT. This gives the protein CSVFTSASNTGELFF.

This chain links TRBV13 with TRBJ1-1; 9 bases line up with TRBD1. The germline CDR1 and CDR2 sequences are PRHDT and FYEKMQ (reference sequence). The CDR3 is 14 amino acids. The trim removed 3 bases at V and 6 bases at J, leaving 5 bases unmatched. The CDR3 bases are TGTGCCAGCAGCTTTCCAGGACAGGGGTCTGAAGCTTTCTTT. Protein: CASSFPGQGSEAFF.

The chain has TRBV20-1 and TRBJ2-1, with 8 positions matching TRBD2. V gave up 1 base and J gave up 11 bases; unmatched junction bases: 1. The germline gives CDR1 DFQATT, CDR2 SNEGSKA (reference sequence). The CDR3 is made up of 11 amino acids. The CDR3 nucleotides are TGCAGTGCTAGAGCGGGGGGGCAGCAGTTCTTC. Its translation: CSARAGGQQFF.